A single sample is the source of the 26 T cell receptor beta chains below, sequenced in a study of shared clonotypes between healthy human individuals. Some clones are missing from TCRdb's copy, which holds only in-frame ones; the method was immunoSEQ multiplex PCR. This table holds around 330,000 clones, about 74% found once. The material sequenced was memory CD4+ T cells sorted from blood. Subset in this sample: CD45RA-negative fraction. The receptors here all came from a man aged 30 to 39 in good health.

The chain recombines TRBV2 with TRBJ2-2; 7 positions agree with TRBD1. V dropped 8 bases and J dropped 4; count of bases not matched to a gene: 10. This CDR3 comprises 15 residues. The germline V gene encodes CDR1 SNHLY and CDR2 FYNNEI. Here the CDR3 reads CASLSGAGGTGELFF. CDR3 bases: TGTGCCAGCCTATCTGGGGCAGGGGGCACCGGGGAGCTGTTTTTT.

The J gene is TRBJ2-7, the V gene TRBV28; a weak D match, TRBD2 (5 bases). The CDR3 sequence is 11 residues long. Between the trimmed V and J ends, which lost 3 bases and 12 bases, there was a span of 12 bases. Germline CDR1 reads MDHEN; CDR2 reads SYDVKM. CDR3 in amino acids: CASSLNGMWYF. The CDR3 DNA reads TGTGCCAGCAGTTTGAACGGGATGTGGTACTTC.

This clone appeared a few times. This chain uses TRBV6-6 with TRBJ1-2; D gene uncertain. The CDR3 has 15 amino acids. Trimming removed 3 bases from V and 6 bases from J, with 17 bases in between. Germline lookup yields CDR1 MNHNY and CDR2 SVGAGI (reference sequence). CDR3 in amino acids: CASSYSIGRSDGYTF. DNA for the CDR3: TGTGCCAGCAGTTATAGTATAGGGCGGTCAGATGGCTACACCTTC.

This clone showed up just a few times. This chain uses TRBV29-1 with TRBJ2-5, with TRBD2 as a possible D gene (6 bases). From germline, CDR1 is SQVTM and CDR2 ANQGSEA. V lost 4 bases to trimming and J lost 1 base, with 7 bases between them. The CDR3 runs to 12 residues. In DNA, the CDR3 is TGCAGCGTTGGGAGGGTCCAAGAGACCCAGTACTTC. Translated, it gives CSVGRVQETQYF.

This clone was found a few times. The junction departs from germline at one end; a sequencing error may be responsible. In DNA, the CDR3 is TGTGCCAACAGTTCCCGTGGGGGTTCAGCTTTCTTT. It codes for CANSSRGGSAFF. This chain connects TRBV28 to TRBJ1-1; TRBD1 might be the D (5 bases). Germline lookup yields CDR1 MDHEN and CDR2 SYDVKM. The CDR3 sequence is 12 residues long.

The chain employs TRBV6-1 and TRBJ1-1, with D maybe TRBD1 (5 bases). Germline V gene lookup returns CDR1 MNHNS and CDR2 SASEGT. The CDR3 has 14 amino acids. V was cut by 8 bases and J by 2 bases, with 15 bases left in between. The CDR3 protein is CASVVRDFNTEAFF. In DNA form, the CDR3 reads TGTGCCAGCGTGGTGAGGGACTTTAACACTGAAGCTTTCTTT.

V is TRBV4-3 and J is TRBJ1-2, with 9 bases matching TRBD1. The CDR3 sequence is 15 residues long. V lost 4 bases, J lost 4 bases, and 7 bases stayed unmatched. The germline V gene has CDR1 LGHNA and CDR2 YSLEER. The CDR3 DNA reads as TGCGCCAGCAGCCGAGACAGGGGGTATGGCTATGGCTACACCTTC. It codes for CASSRDRGYGYGYTF.

V gene TRBV7-9 combines with J gene TRBJ1-5; possible D gene TRBD1, 5 bases. In germline, CDR1 is SEHNR, CDR2 FQNEAQ (reference sequence). The CDR3 sequence is 13 residues long. The V gene lost 8 bases and the J gene lost 7 bases, with 15 bases spanning the gap. The CDR3, as DNA: TGTGCCAGCGGTACAGGTCCCTACCAGCCCCAGCATTTT. Translating gives CASGTGPYQPQHF.

With regard to this clone: The sample holds other DNA sequences that translate to the same CDR3. The rearrangement links TRBV11-3 to TRBJ2-1, with D unresolved. This CDR3 region has 14 residues. Deletions cut 1 base from V and 0 bases from J, with 4 bases between. The germline gives CDR1 SGHNT, CDR2 YENEEA. The CDR3 sequence is CASSLAGSYNEQFF. CDR3 in DNA: TGTGCCAGCAGCTTAGCAGGCTCCTACAATGAGCAGTTCTTC.

The rearrangement uses TRBV12-5 and TRBJ2-1, with 9 positions matching TRBD2. Trimming at V came to 2 bases and at J to 0 bases, leaving 8 bases not matched to a gene. The CDR3 length is 18 residues. Germline lookup yields CDR1 LGHNT and CDR2 FRNRAP. In DNA form, the CDR3 reads TGTGCTAGTGGTTTGAGTAGCGGGAGTCAAAGCTCCTACAATGAGCAGTTCTTC. Its translation: CASGLSSGSQSSYNEQFF.

This clone came up a few times. J is TRBJ2-7 and V is TRBV6-5, with 8 bases matching TRBD1. V trimming: 3 bases; J trimming: 4 bases; junction bases outside the gene matches: 11. CDR3 length: 16 amino acids. The germline CDR1 and CDR2 sequences are MNHEY and SVGAGI. The CDR3 region is CASSYGDSGTGYEQYF. The CDR3 DNA sequence: TGTGCCAGCAGTTATGGTGATTCAGGGACAGGTTACGAGCAGTACTTC.

This clone occurred many times. The chain recombines TRBV29-1 with TRBJ2-3, with D unclear. The germline CDR1 and CDR2 sequences are SQVTM and ANQGSEA. CDR3 size: 11 residues. CDR3 in DNA: TGCAGTAAAATGAGCACAGATACGCAGTATTTT. Amino acid sequence: CSKMSTDTQYF.

This clone was observed a handful of times. The DNA of the CDR3 is TGTGCCAGTAGTTCCTCCCGACCCGACAGGGTTTATAGCAATCAGCCCCAGCATTTT. Its protein product is CASSSSRPDRVYSNQPQHF. The chain combines TRBV19 with TRBJ1-5; 7 positions match TRBD1. This CDR3 comprises 19 residues. Trimming at V came to 5 bases and at J to 0 bases, leaving 16 bases not matched to a gene. The germline V gene encodes CDR1 LNHDA and CDR2 SQIVND (reference sequence). The complete variable domain, with remaining parts taken from reference TRBV19 and TRBJ1-5, reads DGGITQSPKYLFRKEGQNVTLSCEQNLNHDAMYWYRQDPGQGLRLIYYSQIVNDFQKGDIAEGYSVSREKKESFPLTVTSAQKNPTAFYLCASSSSRPDRVYSNQPQHFGDGTRLSIL.

The rearrangement uses TRBV5-1 and TRBJ2-7; D unclear. The CDR3 sequence is 17 residues long. Trimming removed 1 base at V and 5 bases at J, with 22 bases between. Germline-derived CDR1 and CDR2 are SGHRS and YFSETQ. Here the CDR3 DNA reads TGCGCCAGCAGCTTGCTAGGACCGACGGAAAGTTTTCACGAGCAGTACTTC. As protein: CASSLLGPTESFHEQYF.

This clone was counted only a few times. This sequence joins TRBV27 and TRBJ1-4, with unresolved D. CDR1 is MNHEY and CDR2 is SMNVEV in the germline V gene (reference sequence). This CDR3 is built from 16 residues. V was clipped by 0 bases and J by 4 bases, with 12 bases between them. CDR3 sequence (DNA): TGTGCCAGCAGTTTATCGGTGGACGGCCATAATGAAAAACTGTTTTTT. Translating gives CASSLSVDGHNEKLFF.

The chain recombines TRBV7-2 with TRBJ2-2, with 9 bases fitting TRBD1. CDR3 size: 14 residues. V lost 1 base and J lost 11; bases outside the gene matches: 5. The V gene's germline CDR1 is SGHTA and CDR2 FQGNSA. In nucleotides, the CDR3 is TGTGCCAGCAGCTTAGACAACAGGGGGCGAGAGCTGTTTTTT. Its translation is CASSLDNRGRELFF.

The V and J genes are TRBV5-5 and TRBJ1-2; D is possibly TRBD1 (5 bases). V was trimmed by 3 bases and J by 4 bases, leaving 13 bases between them. This CDR3 has 14 amino acids. Germline-derived CDR1 and CDR2 are SGHKS and YYEKEE (reference sequence). CDR3 nucleotides: TGTGCCAGCAGCTCTACACAGGTCTTCTATGGCTACACCTTC. The encoded protein is CASSSTQVFYGYTF.

This clone was detected only once. The rearrangement links TRBV11-3 to TRBJ2-5; 7 bases agree with TRBD2. Trimming took 5 bases from V and 7 from J; bases not matched to a gene: 7. Germline CDR1 and CDR2: SGHNT and YENEEA. The CDR3 runs 13 residues. The DNA for the CDR3 is TGTGCCAGCAGCCGGGACTATTCAGGGACCCAGTACTTC. Translation gives CASSRDYSGTQYF.

V gene TRBV7-2 combines with J gene TRBJ1-4; D gene ambiguous. Germline V CDR1 and CDR2: SGHTA, FQGNSA. The CDR3 contains 13 residues. V gave up 2 bases and J gave up 7 bases, with 8 bases separating them. The CDR3 sequence is CASSLNVREKLFF. The CDR3 region has the DNA TGTGCCAGCAGCTTAAACGTCCGTGAAAAACTGTTTTTT.

The chain uses TRBV27 and TRBJ2-3, with TRBD1 matching over 10 bases. The CDR3 sequence is 16 residues long. Germline V gene data show CDR1 as MNHEY and CDR2 as SMNVEV (reference sequence). The J segment lost 1 base and the V segment lost 5 bases, leaving 6 bases of the junction unmatched. The CDR3 region has the DNA TGTGCCAGCAGTCGGCCCGGGACAGGGGGCACAGATACGCAGTATTTT. It translates to CASSRPGTGGTDTQYF.

Remarks on this clone: This may be a read error: a much more frequent sequence differs by one nucleotide. The J gene is TRBJ2-1, the V gene TRBV5-4; TRBD2 aligns across 7 bases. Germline lookup yields CDR1 SGHNT and CDR2 YYREEE (reference sequence). CDR3 length: 17 amino acids. The CDR3 DNA reads TGTGCCAGCAGCTTGGACCCCCGGCGGGAGAGCTACAATAAGCAGTTCTTC. This gives the protein CASSLDPRRESYNKQFF.

The gene calls are TRBV2 and TRBJ2-7; D possibly corresponds to TRBD1 (6 bases). V lost 6 bases and J lost 5, with 20 bases in between. Germline CDR1 reads SNHLY; CDR2 reads FYNNEI. The CDR3 extends over 15 amino acids. CDR3 region: CASRIGQTDGDEQYF. The CDR3 DNA reads as TGTGCCAGCAGGATAGGACAGACCGATGGGGACGAGCAGTACTTC.

The chain joins TRBV5-6 to TRBJ1-2; TRBD1 is a possible D gene (6 bases). V lost 4 bases and J 6 bases, leaving 16 bases between the germline ends. The CDR3 runs 14 residues. Germline V gene lookup returns CDR1 SGHDT and CDR2 YYEEEE. In DNA form, the CDR3 reads TGTGCCAGCAGCAGCATACAGGGTTGGGATGGCTACACCTTC. Protein: CASSSIQGWDGYTF.

The rearrangement uses TRBV7-8 and TRBJ2-1; 8 nucleotides agree with TRBD2. This CDR3 comprises 15 residues. Germline-derived CDR1 and CDR2 are SGHVS and FQNEAQ. The V gene end was trimmed by 2 bases and the J gene end by 3 bases; junction bases not matched to a gene: 3. Written as DNA, the CDR3 is TGTGCCAGCAGCTTACGAGCGGGAGTCTACAATGAGCAGTTCTTC. Translating gives CASSLRAGVYNEQFF.

This clone appeared a few times. J is TRBJ2-3 and V is TRBV5-1; 8 positions match TRBD2. With V trimmed by 3 bases and J by 2 bases, 5 bases remained unmatched. The CDR3 length is 15 residues. The germline gives CDR1 SGHRS, CDR2 YFSETQ. The CDR3 protein is CASSWVAGTTDTQYF. Here the CDR3 DNA reads TGCGCCAGCAGCTGGGTAGCGGGAACCACAGATACGCAGTATTTT.

The chain combines TRBV19 with TRBJ2-3; D unclear. Germline V CDR1 and CDR2: LNHDA, SQIVND (reference sequence). The length of the CDR3 is 16 residues. Trimming left V 3 bases short and J 1 base short, with 14 bases between. The CDR3 loop reads CASSILPGSGTDTQYF. For the CDR3, the DNA is TGTGCCAGTAGTATTCTTCCGGGCAGCGGCACAGATACGCAGTATTTT. Full variable domain (rest looked up from reference TRBV19 and TRBJ2-3): DGGITQSPKYLFRKEGQNVTLSCEQNLNHDAMYWYRQDPGQGLRLIYYSQIVNDFQKGDIAEGYSVSREKKESFPLTVTSAQKNPTAFYLCASSILPGSGTDTQYFGPGTRLTVL.